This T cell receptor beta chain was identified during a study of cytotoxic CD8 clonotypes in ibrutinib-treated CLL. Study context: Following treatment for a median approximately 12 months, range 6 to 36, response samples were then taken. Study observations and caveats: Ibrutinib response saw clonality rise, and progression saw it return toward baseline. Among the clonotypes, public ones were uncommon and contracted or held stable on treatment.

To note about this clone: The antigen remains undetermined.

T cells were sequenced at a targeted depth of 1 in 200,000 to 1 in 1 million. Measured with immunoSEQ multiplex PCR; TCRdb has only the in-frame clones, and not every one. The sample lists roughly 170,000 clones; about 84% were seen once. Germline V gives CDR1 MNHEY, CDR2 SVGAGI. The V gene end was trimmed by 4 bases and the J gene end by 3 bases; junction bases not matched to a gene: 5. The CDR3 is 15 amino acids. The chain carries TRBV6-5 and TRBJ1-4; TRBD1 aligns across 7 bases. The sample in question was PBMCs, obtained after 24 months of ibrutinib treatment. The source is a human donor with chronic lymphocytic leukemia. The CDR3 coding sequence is TGTGCCAGCAGTTTAACGACAGGGCCTAATGAAAAACTGTTTTTT. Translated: CASSLTTGPNEKLFF.